This TCR beta chain emerged from a study of radiation and T cells in renal cell carcinoma. About the research overall: Nephrectomy followed 15 Gy stereotactic body radiation by 4 weeks.

Repertoires were generated with immunoSEQ multiplex PCR, while TCRdb's copy carries only in-frame clones and drops some. The sample contains approximately 140,000 clones, less than 85% of which appear only once. Findings and limits, study-wide: From baseline, blood top tumor clonotypes peaked at 2 weeks post-radiation.

The CDR3 totals 18 residues. The germline V gene has CDR1 LNHDA and CDR2 SQIVND (reference sequence). With 6 bases clipped from V and 2 bases from J, the junction kept 16 bases outside the gene matches. Time point indicated: baseline pretreatment blood. Regarding treatment: 15 Gy SBRT to primary tumor, nephrectomy 4 weeks later. Serial blood draws occurred at baseline and 2 and 4 weeks post-SBRT. A word on this clone: What it recognizes is unknown.

The sequencing used blood, collected from a patient whose treatment included radiotherapy and nephrectomy. This TCR was sampled from a woman between 45 and 60 years old with renal cell carcinoma. The chain couples TRBV19 to TRBJ1-2; 9 bases map to TRBD1. CDR3 bases: TGTGCCAGTAGAAGGACAGGGGAGGCCTCAAGGGGCAACTATGGCTACACCTTC. This gives the protein CASRRTGEASRGNYGYTF.